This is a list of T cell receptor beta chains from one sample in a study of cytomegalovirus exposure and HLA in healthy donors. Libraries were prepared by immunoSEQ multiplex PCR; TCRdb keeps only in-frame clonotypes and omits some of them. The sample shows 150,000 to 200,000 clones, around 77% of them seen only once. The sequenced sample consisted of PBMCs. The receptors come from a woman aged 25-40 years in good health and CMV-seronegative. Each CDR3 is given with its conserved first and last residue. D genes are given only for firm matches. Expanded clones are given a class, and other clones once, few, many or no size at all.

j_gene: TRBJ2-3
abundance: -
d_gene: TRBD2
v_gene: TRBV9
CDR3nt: TGTGCCAGCAGCGCTTCCGGGGGGGCGCCAGATACGCAGTATTTT
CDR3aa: CASSASGGAPDTQYF

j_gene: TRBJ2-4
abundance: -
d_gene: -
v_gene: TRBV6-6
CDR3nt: TGTGCCAGCAGCCCTAAAAACATTCAGTACTTC
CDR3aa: CASSPKNIQYF

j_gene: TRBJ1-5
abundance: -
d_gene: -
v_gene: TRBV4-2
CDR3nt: TGTGCCAGCAGCCAAGAATACGGAGCGAGCAATCAGCCCCAGCATTTT
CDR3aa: CASSQEYGASNQPQHF

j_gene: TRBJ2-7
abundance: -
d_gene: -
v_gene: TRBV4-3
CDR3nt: TGCGCCAGCAGCCAAGATCGAGGGTACGAGCAGTACTTC
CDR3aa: CASSQDRGYEQYF

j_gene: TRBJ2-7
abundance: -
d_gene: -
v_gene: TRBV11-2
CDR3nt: TGTGCCAGCAGCTCAGCCGCACTTAGGGAAATCCCGGGGGAGCAGTACTTC
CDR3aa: CASSSAALREIPGEQYF

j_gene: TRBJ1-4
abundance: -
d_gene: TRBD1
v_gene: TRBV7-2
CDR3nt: TGTGCCAGCAGCTCGGACAGGGGGAATGAAAAACTGTTTTTT
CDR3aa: CASSSDRGNEKLFF

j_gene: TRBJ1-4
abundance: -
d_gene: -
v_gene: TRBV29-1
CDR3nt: TGCAGCGTCGGGGTCGAAAAACTGTTTTTT
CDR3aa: CSVGVEKLFF

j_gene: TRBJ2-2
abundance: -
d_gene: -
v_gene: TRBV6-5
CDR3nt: TGTGCCAGCAGTGACTTCGGCGGGGAGCTGTTTTTT
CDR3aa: CASSDFGGELFF

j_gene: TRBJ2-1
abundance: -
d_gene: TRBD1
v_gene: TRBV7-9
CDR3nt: TGTGCCAGCAGCACCGGGACAGGGGGGGAGCAGTTCTTC
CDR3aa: CASSTGTGGEQFF

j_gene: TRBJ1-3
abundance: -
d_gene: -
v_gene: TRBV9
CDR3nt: TGTGCCAGCAGCGGAACAGGTCCGGGAAACACCATATATTTT
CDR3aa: CASSGTGPGNTIYF

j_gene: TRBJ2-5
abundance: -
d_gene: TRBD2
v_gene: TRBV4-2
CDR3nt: TGTGCCAGCAGCCAAGCCGCACCACGGGGGGGCCAAGAGACCCAGTACTTC
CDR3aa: CASSQAAPRGGQETQYF

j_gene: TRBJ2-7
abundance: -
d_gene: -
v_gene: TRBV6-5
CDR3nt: TGTGCCAGCGGAAGGCCACGGGGGGCCTCCTACGAGCAGTACTTC
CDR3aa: CASGRPRGASYEQYF

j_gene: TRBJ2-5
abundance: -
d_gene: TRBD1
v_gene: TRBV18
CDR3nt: TGTGCCAGCTCACCACGACCAGGGGGCGCGGAGACCCAGTACTTC
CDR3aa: CASSPRPGGAETQYF

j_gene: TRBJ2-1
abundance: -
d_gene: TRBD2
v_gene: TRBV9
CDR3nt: TGTGCCAGCAGCCCTAGACTAGCGGGGGGCGAGCAGTTCTTC
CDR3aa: CASSPRLAGGEQFF

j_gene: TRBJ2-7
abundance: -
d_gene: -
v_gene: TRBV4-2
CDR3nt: TGTGCCAGCAGCCAAGGATATCAGGGCGACGAGCAGTACTTC
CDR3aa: CASSQGYQGDEQYF

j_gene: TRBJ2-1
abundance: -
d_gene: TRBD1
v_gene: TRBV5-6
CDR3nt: TGTGCCAGCAGCTCCCCGGGACAGGGATTTGCTGAGCAGTTCTTC
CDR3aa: CASSSPGQGFAEQFF

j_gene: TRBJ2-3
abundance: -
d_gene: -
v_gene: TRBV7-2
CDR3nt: TGTGCCAGCAGCTTGGTGGGTCTCGCGGGCGGTCGGACAGATACGCAGTATTTT
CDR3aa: CASSLVGLAGGRTDTQYF

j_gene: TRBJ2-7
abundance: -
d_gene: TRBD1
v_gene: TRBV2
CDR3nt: TGTGCCAGCAGTTACTGGACAGGGCAGGACGAGCAGTACTTC
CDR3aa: CASSYWTGQDEQYF

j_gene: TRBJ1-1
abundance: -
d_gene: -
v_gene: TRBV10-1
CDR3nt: TGCGCCAGCAGTGAGTCGGGTGGGGGGGAAGCTTTCTTT
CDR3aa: CASSESGGGEAFF

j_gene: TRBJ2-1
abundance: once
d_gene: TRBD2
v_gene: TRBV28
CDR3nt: TGTGCCAGCAGTTTAGCCCATCCTACGGGCCCCTTAGCGGGGGGGTGGAACAATGAGCAGTTCTTC
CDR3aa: CASSLAHPTGPLAGGWNNEQFF

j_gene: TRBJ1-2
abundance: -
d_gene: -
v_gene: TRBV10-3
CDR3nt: TGTGCCATCGGGGCGCCTGACTATGGCTACACCTTC
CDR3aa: CAIGAPDYGYTF

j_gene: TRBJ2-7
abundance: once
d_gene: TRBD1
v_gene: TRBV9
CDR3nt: TGTGCCAGCAGCGTCCGACAGGGGGCCTACGAGCAGTACTTC
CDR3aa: CASSVRQGAYEQYF

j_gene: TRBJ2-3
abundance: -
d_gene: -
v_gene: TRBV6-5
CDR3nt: TGTGCCAGCAGGGGCCCAGATACGCAGTATTTT
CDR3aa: CASRGPDTQYF

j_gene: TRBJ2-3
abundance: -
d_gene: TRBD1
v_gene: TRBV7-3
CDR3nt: TGTGCCAGCAGCCCAGGGACAGGTTACACAGATACGCAGTATTTT
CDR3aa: CASSPGTGYTDTQYF

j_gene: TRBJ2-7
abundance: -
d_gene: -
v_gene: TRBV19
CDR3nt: TGTGCCAGTAGTATAGTCAGGGAACGCGAGCAGTACTTC
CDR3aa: CASSIVREREQYF

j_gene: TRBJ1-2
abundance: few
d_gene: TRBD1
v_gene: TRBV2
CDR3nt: TGTGCCAGCAGCCGACAGGGAGAATACTATGGCTACACCTTC
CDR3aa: CASSRQGEYYGYTF

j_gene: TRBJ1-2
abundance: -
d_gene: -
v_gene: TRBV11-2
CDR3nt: TGTGCCAGCAGCTTAAATGGGGGCCTGGACTATGGCTACACCTTC
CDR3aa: CASSLNGGLDYGYTF

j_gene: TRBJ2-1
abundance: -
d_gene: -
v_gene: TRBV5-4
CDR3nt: TGTGCCAGCAGCTTGGGCGAAAGGCAGGGCCTTGAGCAGTTCTTC
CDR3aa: CASSLGERQGLEQFF

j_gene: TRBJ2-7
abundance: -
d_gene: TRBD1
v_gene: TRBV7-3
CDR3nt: TGTGCCAGCAGCCCCGGGACAGCCACCTACGAGCAGTACTTC
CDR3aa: CASSPGTATYEQYF

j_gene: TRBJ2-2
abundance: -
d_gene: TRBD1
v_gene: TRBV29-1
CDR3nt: TGCAGCGTTATCGGGACAGGGTATAATTCCGGGGAGCTGTTTTTT
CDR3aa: CSVIGTGYNSGELFF

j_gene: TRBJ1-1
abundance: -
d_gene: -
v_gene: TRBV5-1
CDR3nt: TGCGCCAGCAGCGGCTTTTTTGCGAACACTGAAGCTTTCTTT
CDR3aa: CASSGFFANTEAFF

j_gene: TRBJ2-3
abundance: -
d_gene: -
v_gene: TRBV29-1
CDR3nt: TGCAGCGTGGCCCCGAGGGCTGCCGAAGCAGATACGCAGTATTTT
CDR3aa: CSVAPRAAEADTQYF

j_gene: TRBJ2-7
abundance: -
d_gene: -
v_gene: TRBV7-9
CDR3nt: TGTGCCAGCAGCTTAAATGGGGGGACAGCTAGCTCCTACGAGCAGTACTTC
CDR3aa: CASSLNGGTASSYEQYF

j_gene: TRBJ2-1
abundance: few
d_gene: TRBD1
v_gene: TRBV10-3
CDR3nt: TGTGCCATCAGTAACAGGGGCGACAATGAGCAGTTCTTC
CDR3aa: CAISNRGDNEQFF

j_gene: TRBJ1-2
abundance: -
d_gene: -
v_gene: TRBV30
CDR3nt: TGTGCCTGGAGGCAGGAGGACTATGGCTACACCTTC
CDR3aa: CAWRQEDYGYTF

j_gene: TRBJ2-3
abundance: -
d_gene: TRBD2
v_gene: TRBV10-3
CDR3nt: TGTGCCATCAGTGAGTCGCGGGGGACAGATACGCAGTATTTT
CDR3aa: CAISESRGTDTQYF

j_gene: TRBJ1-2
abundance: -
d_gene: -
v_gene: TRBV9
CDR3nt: TGTGCCAGCAGCGTCCACAGGGATAACTATGGCTACACCTTC
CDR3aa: CASSVHRDNYGYTF

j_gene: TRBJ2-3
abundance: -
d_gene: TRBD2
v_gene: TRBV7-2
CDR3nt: TGTGCCAGCAGCTCGAGCGGGGGCACAGATACGCAGTATTTT
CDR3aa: CASSSSGGTDTQYF

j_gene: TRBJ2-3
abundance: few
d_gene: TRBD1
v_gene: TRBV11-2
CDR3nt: TGTGCCAGCAGAAAGCCGGGACAGAGCACAGATACGCAGTATTTT
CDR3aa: CASRKPGQSTDTQYF

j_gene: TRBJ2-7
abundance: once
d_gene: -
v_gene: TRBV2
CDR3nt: TGTGCCAGCAGTGGGGGGGGACACTACGAGCAGTACTTC
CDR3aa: CASSGGGHYEQYF

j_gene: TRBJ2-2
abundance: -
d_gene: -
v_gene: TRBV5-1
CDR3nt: TGCGCCAGCAGCTTGTTCGTAGAAACCGGGGAGCTGTTTTTT
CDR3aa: CASSLFVETGELFF

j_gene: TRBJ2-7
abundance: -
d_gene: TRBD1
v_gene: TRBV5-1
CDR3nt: TGCGCCAGCAGCTTGGAAGGACAGGGGTCGCGGGAGCAGTACTTC
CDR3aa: CASSLEGQGSREQYF

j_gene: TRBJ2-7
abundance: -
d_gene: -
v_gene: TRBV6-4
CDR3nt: TGTGCCAGCAGTGTCGGCGGGGCCCAGTTGGACGAGCAGTACTTC
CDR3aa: CASSVGGAQLDEQYF

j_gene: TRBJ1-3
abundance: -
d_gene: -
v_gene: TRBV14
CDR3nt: TGTGCCAGCAGCCAAGGCTCCACTTTAAACTCTGGAAACACCATATATTTT
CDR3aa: CASSQGSTLNSGNTIYF

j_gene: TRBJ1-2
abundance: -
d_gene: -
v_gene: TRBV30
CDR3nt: TGTGCCTGGGAGGGAACAGGGAGAATTCCCCGGGATGGCTACACCTTC
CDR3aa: CAWEGTGRIPRDGYTF

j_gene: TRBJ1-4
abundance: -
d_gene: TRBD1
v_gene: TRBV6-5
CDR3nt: TGTGCCAGCAGTTCCACAGGGGGGGCTAATGAAAAACTGTTTTTT
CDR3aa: CASSSTGGANEKLFF

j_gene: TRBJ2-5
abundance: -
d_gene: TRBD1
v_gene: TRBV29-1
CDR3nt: TGCAGCGTATCCGACAGGGGGCGAGAGACCCAGTACTTC
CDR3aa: CSVSDRGRETQYF

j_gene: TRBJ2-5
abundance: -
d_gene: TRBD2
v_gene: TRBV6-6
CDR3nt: TGTGCCAGCAGTTACATTAGCGGGCAAGAGACCCAGTACTTC
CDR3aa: CASSYISGQETQYF

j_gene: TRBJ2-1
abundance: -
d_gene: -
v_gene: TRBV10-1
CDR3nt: TGCGCCAGCAGTGAGAACAGAAGGAATGAGCAGTTCTTC
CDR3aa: CASSENRRNEQFF

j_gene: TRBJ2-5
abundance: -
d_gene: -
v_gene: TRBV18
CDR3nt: TGTGCCAGCTCCCCAAGACAGGCCTCTGGAGAGACCCAGTACTTC
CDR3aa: CASSPRQASGETQYF

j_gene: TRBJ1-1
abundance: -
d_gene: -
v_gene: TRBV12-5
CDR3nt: TGTGCTAGTGGTTCTCAGGGGAACACTGAAGCTTTCTTT
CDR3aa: CASGSQGNTEAFF

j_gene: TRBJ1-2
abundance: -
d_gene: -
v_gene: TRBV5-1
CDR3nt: TGCGCCAGCAGCTTGGAATCGGGGGGGTATGGCTACACCTTC
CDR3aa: CASSLESGGYGYTF

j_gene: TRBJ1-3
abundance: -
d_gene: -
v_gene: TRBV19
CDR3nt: TGTGCCAGTAGTGTTTTGGCAGGGATCAGCTCTGCTGGAAACACCATATATTTT
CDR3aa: CASSVLAGISSAGNTIYF

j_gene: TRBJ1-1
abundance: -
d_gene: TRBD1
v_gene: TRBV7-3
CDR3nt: TGTGCCAGCAGCTCGACAGGGACCATGAACACTGAAGCTTTCTTT
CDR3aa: CASSSTGTMNTEAFF

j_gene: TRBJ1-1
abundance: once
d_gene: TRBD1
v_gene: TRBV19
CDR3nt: TGTGCCAGTAGTCCCGGGACAGGGGGCGGTTCGTCTGAAGCTTTCTTT
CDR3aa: CASSPGTGGGSSEAFF

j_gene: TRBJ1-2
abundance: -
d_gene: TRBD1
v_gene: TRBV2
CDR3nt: TGTGCCAGCACCATGACAGGGGTTAACTATGGCTACACCTTC
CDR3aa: CASTMTGVNYGYTF

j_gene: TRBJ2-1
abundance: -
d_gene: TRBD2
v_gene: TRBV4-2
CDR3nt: TGTGCCAGCAGCCAAGATGACGGGGGGGCTTCAGGGGAGCAGTTCTTC
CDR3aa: CASSQDDGGASGEQFF

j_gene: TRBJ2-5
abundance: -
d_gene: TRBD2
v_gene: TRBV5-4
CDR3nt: TGTGCCAGCAGCAGAGCGGGGGGGGTTCAAGAGACCCAGTACTTC
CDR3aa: CASSRAGGVQETQYF

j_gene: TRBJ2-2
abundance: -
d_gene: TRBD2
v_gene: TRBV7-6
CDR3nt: TGTGCCAGCAGCCAACTAGCGGGAGACACCGGGGAGCTGTTTTTT
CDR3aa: CASSQLAGDTGELFF

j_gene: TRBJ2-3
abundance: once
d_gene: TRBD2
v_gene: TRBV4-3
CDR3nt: TGCGCCAGCAGCCAGGGGATGCAGCGGGATACCAGGTCTAGCACAGATACGCAGTATTTT
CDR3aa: CASSQGMQRDTRSSTDTQYF